Within the sample, the clone carrying this T cell receptor beta chain is medium-sized. Its cognate antigen is unknown. Findings and caveats of the study: Tumor memory CD4+ T cell TCR gene usage clustered with blood and lymph node memory CD4+ cells and lymph node naive CD4+ cells. Approximately 13% of tumor Treg sequences matched naive CD4+ cells. Tumor Treg TCRs overlapped most with tumor naive CD4+ cells.

TRBV12-4/TRBJ1-2 clonotypes were amplified with adaptor-ligated barcode primers. Each CDR3 protein gets one entry after TCRdb re-called the multiplex PCR reads with MiXCR. The sample contains about 540 distinct CDR3 sequences, 0.3% to 0.45% of which appear only once. Tregs were sorted as CD4+CD25+CD127-/low cells. CDR3 length equals 13 residues. V dropped 3 bases and J dropped 5 bases, with 10 bases sitting between them. The clonotype originates from a female donor with breast cancer. The chain is built from TRBV12-3 or TRBV12-4 and TRBJ1-2, with TRBD1 as a possible D gene (5 bases). Sequenced sample: tumor-infiltrating Tregs sorted from the breast tumor. CDR3 sequence (DNA): TGTGCCAGCAGTTTGGGTGACAGTTATGGCTACACCTTC. It specifies CASSLGDSYGYTF.